The 24 T cell receptor beta chains below come from one sample, sequenced in a study of human T cells and chemical hapten exposure (dated by TCRdb to the early 2020s). The sample's time point label, decoded: pre-sensitization, week 0. The treatment or condition label on this specimen signifies: therapeutic diphenylcyclopropenone sensitization with weekly scalp DPC. Library preparation employed RACE. The listed sequencing device is NextSeq 500. TCRdb took the public reads, trimmed them with fastp at Q25, ran MiXCR for clone calling and kept in-frame beta chains. Rows matching on CDR3 protein sequence are summarized as one entry with the most common DNA and genes. For this sample the table gives about 74,000 distinct CDR3 sequences, of which 12% to 15% were detected only once. About 4.6% of the sample is in the top ten clones. The sample in question was whole blood, obtained in connection with sensitization to the hapten diphenylcyclopropenone (DPC). The origin of the receptors is a woman aged 50 to 60 with alopecia areata. Some clones in this sample may be carry-over from other donors' samples.

This clonotype was detected many times. This chain links TRBV30 with TRBJ2-7; D is unresolved. The CDR3 runs to 12 residues. Germline V gives CDR1 GTSNPN, CDR2 SVGIG (reference sequence). With 4 bases removed from V and 1 base from J, the gap between germline ends came to 8 bases. The CDR3 loop reads CAWNHQSYEQYF. The CDR3 region has the DNA TGTGCCTGGAACCACCAATCCTACGAGCAGTACTTC.

Only a few counts were recorded for this clonotype. The genes are TRBV28 and TRBJ2-7; TRBD2 aligns across 10 bases. Germline V lookup: CDR1 MDHEN, CDR2 SYDVKM. J gave up 5 bases and V 4 bases, and 11 bases lay outside the gene matches. The CDR3 sequence is 16 residues long. In DNA, the CDR3 is TGTGCCAGCAGTTACTTGAGCGGGAGGGCCACCCACGAGCAGTACTTC. It codes for CASSYLSGRATHEQYF.

The rearrangement links TRBV20-1 to TRBJ2-3, with 11 bases aligning to TRBD2. Unmatched junction bases numbered 12, after V lost 5 bases and J lost 2 bases. This CDR3 comprises 17 residues. Germline CDR1 is DFQATT and CDR2 is SNEGSKA (reference sequence). CDR3 sequence (DNA): TGCAGTGCTGACCCCGGTCTAGCGGGAGGCGACACAGATACGCAGTATTTT. Amino acid sequence: CSADPGLAGGDTDTQYF.

The chain has TRBV11-2 and TRBJ2-1, with 15 bases identical to TRBD2. CDR1 SGHAT and CDR2 FQNNGV come from the germline V gene. The CDR3 extends over 18 amino acids. Trimming took 5 bases from V and 7 from J; bases not matched to a gene: 12. CDR3 nucleotide sequence: TGTGCCAGCAGCCAGGGACTAGCGGGAGGATTTGGTACGAATGAGCAGTTCTTC. Its translation: CASSQGLAGGFGTNEQFF.

The rearrangement uses TRBV3-1 and TRBJ2-1; TRBD2 agrees at 7 bases. V was clipped by 1 base and J by 1 base; unmatched bases: 1. CDR1 LGHDT and CDR2 YNNKEL come from the germline V gene (reference sequence). CDR3 length: 15 residues. The CDR3 nucleotides are TGTGCCAGCAGCCAAGGGGAGGGGTCCTACAATGAGCAGTTCTTC. Translating gives CASSQGEGSYNEQFF.

The chain uses TRBV19 and TRBJ2-1, with TRBD1 as a possible D gene (7 bases). The CDR3 sequence is 15 residues long. The germline CDR1 and CDR2 sequences are LNHDA and SQIVND (reference sequence). V lost 3 bases to trimming and J lost 3 bases, with 12 bases between them. The CDR3 region has the DNA TGTGCCAGTAGTATTTCAGGGGGACTCTACAATGAGCAGTTCTTC. Protein sequence: CASSISGGLYNEQFF.

In this sample, this clonotype turned up a few times. The gene calls are TRBV14 and TRBJ1-4; TRBD1 matches 9 bases. The CDR3 loop spans 16 amino acids. V shed 3 bases and J 11 bases; nucleotides not matched to a gene: 13. CDR1 and CDR2 from the germline V gene are SGHDN and FVKESK. Written as DNA, the CDR3 is TGTGCCAGCAGCCAGGGCGGACAGGGGACGTCGCGGAAACTGTTTTTT. Its protein is CASSQGGQGTSRKLFF.

The J gene is TRBJ2-5, the V gene TRBV11-2; a possible D gene is TRBD1 (6 bases). The ends were cut back, 0 bases at V and 1 base at J, with 9 bases in the middle. Germline V lookup: CDR1 SGHAT, CDR2 FQNNGV. The length of the CDR3 is 15 residues. The CDR3 nucleotides read TGTGCCAGCAGCTTAGACGGACAGATCCAAGAGACCCAGTACTTC. This sequence encodes CASSLDGQIQETQYF.

This clonotype was detected only a few times. The rearrangement uses TRBV7-6 and TRBJ1-2; TRBD1 is a possible D gene (6 bases). The CDR3 contains 15 residues. Germline loops: CDR1 SGHVS, CDR2 FNYEAQ. V was clipped by 5 bases and J by 5 bases, with 18 bases between them. The CDR3 DNA reads TGTGCCAGCAGCCCAGCGGACAGCGGAGAGTATGGCTACACCTTC. Translation: CASSPADSGEYGYTF.

The chain employs TRBV20-1 and TRBJ2-7, with unresolved D. Trimming removed 3 bases at V and 3 bases at J, with 9 bases between. The CDR3 contains 12 residues. Germline CDR1 reads DFQATT; CDR2 reads SNEGSKA (reference sequence). CDR3 loop: CSASGGIYEQYF. Written as DNA, the CDR3 is TGCAGTGCTAGCGGCGGAATCTACGAGCAGTACTTC.

The chain uses TRBV18 and TRBJ2-1; D uncertain. This CDR3 contains 12 residues. Germline V lookup: CDR1 KGHSH, CDR2 LQKENI. V lost 6 bases, J lost 9 bases, and 12 bases lay in between. CDR3 in DNA: TGTGCCAGCTCTCCTAAAATGGGTGAGCAGTTCTTC. Its translation is CASSPKMGEQFF. The entire variable domain, with the rest obtained from reference TRBV18 and TRBJ2-1, is as follows: NAGVMQNPRHLVRRRGQEARLRCSPMKGHSHVYWYRQLPEEGLKFMVYLQKENIIDESGMPKERFSAEFPKEGPSILRIQQVVRGDSAAYFCASSPKMGEQFFGPGTRLTVL.

This clonotype was counted a few times. The chain is built from TRBV14 and TRBJ2-5; D remains unclear. CDR3 length: 12 amino acids. In germline, CDR1 is SGHDN, CDR2 FVKESK. Trimming left V 1 base short and J 6 bases short, with 6 bases between. The CDR3 DNA is TGTGCCAGCAGCCAAGTAGTCCAGACCCAGTACTTC. It translates to CASSQVVQTQYF.

This clonotype has at least ten counts. The gene calls are TRBV3-1 and TRBJ2-7; a possible D gene is TRBD2 (6 bases). Trimming shortened V by 4 bases and J by 4 bases, and 14 bases separated the two germline ends. Germline CDR1 and CDR2: LGHDT and YNNKEL (reference sequence). CDR3 length: 14 amino acids. In nucleotides, the CDR3 is TGTGCCAGCAGCCTACGACGGGAGAGTTACGAGCAGTACTTC. The encoded protein is CASSLRRESYEQYF.

The rearrangement uses TRBV29-1 and TRBJ2-3; D remains unclear. CDR1 and CDR2 (germline): SQVTM, ANQGSEA. The CDR3 extends over 13 amino acids. V gave up 4 bases and J gave up 0 bases, with 8 bases separating them. The CDR3 DNA reads as TGCAGCGTTGCTTGGGAAAGCACAGATACGCAGTATTTT. It yields the protein CSVAWESTDTQYF.

CDR3 protein: CASNGQEPTDTQYF. CDR3 bases: TGTGCCAGTAACGGACAGGAACCCACAGATACGCAGTATTTT. The chain joins TRBV19 to TRBJ2-3, with 7 bases that match TRBD1. The CDR3 is 14 amino acids. Germline CDR1 reads LNHDA; CDR2 reads SQIVND (reference sequence). The junction had 6 bases not matched to a gene; V was cut back by 7 bases and J by 2 bases.

This clonotype was picked up a small number of times. This sequence joins TRBV7-2 and TRBJ1-4; 10 bases agree with TRBD1. Trimming at V came to 5 bases and at J to 7 bases, leaving 13 bases not matched to a gene. CDR1 is SGHTA and CDR2 is FQGNSA in the germline V gene. The CDR3 runs to 17 residues. For the CDR3, the DNA is TGTGCCAGCAGCCGAACCCACAGACAGGGGGCTTCTGAAAAACTGTTTTTT. Protein sequence: CASSRTHRQGASEKLFF.

This chain connects TRBV3-1 to TRBJ2-7; 10 positions match TRBD1. The trim removed 5 bases at V and 4 bases at J, leaving 2 bases unmatched. Germline CDR1 and CDR2: LGHDT and YNNKEL (reference sequence). There are 13 residues in the CDR3. The chain's CDR3 is CASSTDRGYEQYF. The CDR3 coding sequence is TGTGCCAGCAGCACGGACAGGGGGTACGAGCAGTACTTC.

The CDR3, as DNA: TGTGCCAGCAGCCCCTGGGGTAGCGGGACCTACAATGAGCAGTTCTTC. Its translation: CASSPWGSGTYNEQFF. V is TRBV14 and J is TRBJ2-1, with 8 bases fitting TRBD2. Per the germline V gene, CDR1 is SGHDN and CDR2 is FVKESK. This CDR3 is built from 16 residues. V lost 4 bases to trimming and J lost 2 bases; unmatched junction nucleotides: 7.

This clonotype was seen at least ten times. This chain joins TRBV5-1 and TRBJ2-7; TRBD2 aligns across 10 bases. V trimming: 6 bases; J trimming: 0 bases; junction bases outside the gene matches: 9. The germline gives CDR1 SGHRS, CDR2 YFSETQ. The CDR3 covers 16 residues. The CDR3 coding sequence is TGCGCCAGCACCACTAGGGCTAGCGGGAGCTCCTACGAGCAGTACTTC. Amino acid sequence: CASTTRASGSSYEQYF.

Only a few counts were recorded for this clonotype. The gene calls are TRBV20-1 and TRBJ2-5; 10 nucleotides line up with TRBD1. The ends lost 1 base at V and 2 bases at J; junction bases unmatched: 10. There are 17 residues in the CDR3. Germline V gene data show CDR1 as DFQATT and CDR2 as SNEGSKA (reference sequence). CDR3 nucleotides: TGCAGTGCTAGAGCCGTCGGGACAGGGGTCTTACAAGAGACCCAGTACTTC. Protein product: CSARAVGTGVLQETQYF.

This chain links TRBV5-1 with TRBJ2-3, with a weak D call TRBD1 (6 bases). Germline CDR1 SGHRS, CDR2 YFSETQ. V dropped 4 bases and J dropped 0 bases, with 30 bases sitting between them. This CDR3 spans 21 amino acids. The CDR3 loop reads CASSRTPTARGSRTSTDTQYF. The CDR3 nucleotides are TGCGCCAGCAGCCGAACCCCGACAGCCAGGGGATCGAGAACTAGCACAGATACGCAGTATTTT.

This clonotype showed up many times. The genes are TRBV11-2 and TRBJ2-1; D unclear. Germline V lookup: CDR1 SGHAT, CDR2 FQNNGV. V was clipped by 1 base and J by 8 bases, with 12 bases between them. The CDR3 has 14 residues. In DNA, the CDR3 is TGTGCCAGCAGCTTAGGTATAGCTGGGGATGAGCAGTTCTTC. This translates into CASSLGIAGDEQFF.

The CDR3 nucleotides are TGTGCCAGCACCACCAACCTACGGGGGGAACTGTTTTTT. Translating it yields CASTTNLRGELFF. The chain uses TRBV19 and TRBJ1-4; D may be TRBD1 (5 bases). The CDR3 covers 13 residues. From germline, CDR1 is LNHDA and CDR2 SQIVND (reference sequence). Trimming pared 9 bases from V and 12 bases from J, leaving 20 bases between.

This clonotype was detected many times. The chain uses TRBV7-6 and TRBJ2-1; D is unclear. In germline, CDR1 is SGHVS, CDR2 FNYEAQ. V was shortened by 5 bases and J by 0 bases, with 11 bases between the two germline ends. The CDR3 length is 15 residues. The CDR3 DNA is TGTGCCAGCAGCGGAGCCGGATCCTCCTACAATGAGCAGTTCTTC. Translated, it gives CASSGAGSSYNEQFF.